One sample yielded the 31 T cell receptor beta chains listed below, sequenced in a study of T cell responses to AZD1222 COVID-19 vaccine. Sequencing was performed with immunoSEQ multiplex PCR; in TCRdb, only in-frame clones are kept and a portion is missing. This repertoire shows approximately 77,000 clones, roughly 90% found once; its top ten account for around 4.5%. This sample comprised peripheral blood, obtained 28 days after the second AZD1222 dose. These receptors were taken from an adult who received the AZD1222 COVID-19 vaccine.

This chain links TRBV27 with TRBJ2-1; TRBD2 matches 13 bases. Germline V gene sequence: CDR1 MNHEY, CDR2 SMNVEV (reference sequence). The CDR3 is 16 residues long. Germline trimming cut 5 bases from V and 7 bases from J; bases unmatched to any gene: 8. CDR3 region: CASSPPGLAGPNEQFF. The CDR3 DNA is TGTGCCAGCAGTCCACCGGGACTAGCGGGACCAAATGAGCAGTTCTTC.

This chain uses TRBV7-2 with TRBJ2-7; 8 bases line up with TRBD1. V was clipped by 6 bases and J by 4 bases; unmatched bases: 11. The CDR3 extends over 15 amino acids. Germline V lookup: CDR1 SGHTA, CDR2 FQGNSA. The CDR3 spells CASSHGQGIRYEQYF. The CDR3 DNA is TGTGCCAGCAGTCATGGACAGGGTATTCGGTACGAGCAGTACTTC. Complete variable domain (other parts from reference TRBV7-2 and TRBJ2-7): GAGVSQSPSNKVTEKGKDVELRCDPISGHTALYWYRQSLGQGLEFLIYFQGNSAPDKSGLPSDRFSAERTGGSVSTLTIQRTQQEDSAVYLCASSHGQGIRYEQYFGPGTRLTVT.

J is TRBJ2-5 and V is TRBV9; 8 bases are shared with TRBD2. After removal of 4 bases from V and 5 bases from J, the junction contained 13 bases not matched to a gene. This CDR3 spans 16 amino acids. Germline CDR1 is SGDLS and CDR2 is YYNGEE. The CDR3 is CASSSAGGIRGETQYF. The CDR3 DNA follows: TGTGCCAGCAGCTCCGCGGGGGGAATTAGAGGCGAGACCCAGTACTTC.

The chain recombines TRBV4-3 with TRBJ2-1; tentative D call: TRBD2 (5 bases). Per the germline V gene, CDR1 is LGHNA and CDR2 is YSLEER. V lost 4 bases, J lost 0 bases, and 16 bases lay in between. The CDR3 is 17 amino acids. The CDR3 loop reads CASSLYSVGSSYNEQFF. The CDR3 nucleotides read TGCGCCAGCAGCCTCTATTCAGTTGGGAGCTCCTACAATGAGCAGTTCTTC.

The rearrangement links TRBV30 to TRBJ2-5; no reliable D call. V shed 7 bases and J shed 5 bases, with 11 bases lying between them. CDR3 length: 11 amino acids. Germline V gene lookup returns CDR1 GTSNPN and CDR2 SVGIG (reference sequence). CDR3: CASELRETQYF. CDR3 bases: TGTGCCTCCGAACTCCGGGAGACCCAGTACTTC.

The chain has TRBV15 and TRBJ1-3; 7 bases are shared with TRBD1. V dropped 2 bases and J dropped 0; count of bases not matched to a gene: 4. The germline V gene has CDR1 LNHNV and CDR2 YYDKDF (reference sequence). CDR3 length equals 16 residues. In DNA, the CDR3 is TGTGCCACCAGCAGAAATAGACAGGGCTCTGGAAACACCATATATTTT. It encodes CATSRNRQGSGNTIYF.

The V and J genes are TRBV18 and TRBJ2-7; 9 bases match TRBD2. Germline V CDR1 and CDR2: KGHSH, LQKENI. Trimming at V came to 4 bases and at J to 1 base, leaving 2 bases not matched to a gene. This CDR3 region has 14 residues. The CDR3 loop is CASSRSGSSYEQYF. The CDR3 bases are TGTGCCAGCTCACGTAGCGGGAGTTCCTACGAGCAGTACTTC. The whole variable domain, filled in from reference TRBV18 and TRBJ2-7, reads NAGVMQNPRHLVRRRGQEARLRCSPMKGHSHVYWYRQLPEEGLKFMVYLQKENIIDESGMPKERFSAEFPKEGPSILRIQQVVRGDSAAYFCASSRSGSSYEQYFGPGTRLTVT.

The CDR3 DNA sequence: TGTGCCACCAGCAGAGGGGCGGGAGTGGTGGATACGCAGTATTTT. The encoded protein is CATSRGAGVVDTQYF. V gene TRBV15 combines with J gene TRBJ2-3, with 7 bases lining up with TRBD2. Germline lookup yields CDR1 LNHNV and CDR2 YYDKDF (reference sequence). The CDR3 consists of 15 residues. V lost 1 base to trimming and J lost 6 bases; unmatched junction nucleotides: 7.

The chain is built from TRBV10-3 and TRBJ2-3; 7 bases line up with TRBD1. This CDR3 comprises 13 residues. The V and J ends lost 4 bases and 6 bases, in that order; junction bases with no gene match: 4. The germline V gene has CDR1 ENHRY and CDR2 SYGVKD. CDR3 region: CAISGIQGDTQYF. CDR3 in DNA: TGTGCCATCAGTGGAATACAGGGGGATACGCAGTATTTT.

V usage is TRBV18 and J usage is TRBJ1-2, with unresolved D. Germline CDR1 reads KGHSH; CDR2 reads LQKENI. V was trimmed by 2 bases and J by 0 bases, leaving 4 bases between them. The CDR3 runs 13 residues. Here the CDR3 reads CASSPASNYGYTF. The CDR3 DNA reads TGTGCCAGCTCACCAGCGTCTAACTATGGCTACACCTTC. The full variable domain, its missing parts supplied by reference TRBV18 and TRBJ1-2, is NAGVMQNPRHLVRRRGQEARLRCSPMKGHSHVYWYRQLPEEGLKFMVYLQKENIIDESGMPKERFSAEFPKEGPSILRIQQVVRGDSAAYFCASSPASNYGYTFGSGTRLTVV.

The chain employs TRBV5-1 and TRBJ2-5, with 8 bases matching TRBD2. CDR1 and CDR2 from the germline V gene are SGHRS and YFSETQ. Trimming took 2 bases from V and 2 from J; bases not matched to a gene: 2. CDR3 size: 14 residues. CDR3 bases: TGCGCCAGCAGCTTCCAGCGGGGGCAAGAGACCCAGTACTTC. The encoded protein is CASSFQRGQETQYF.

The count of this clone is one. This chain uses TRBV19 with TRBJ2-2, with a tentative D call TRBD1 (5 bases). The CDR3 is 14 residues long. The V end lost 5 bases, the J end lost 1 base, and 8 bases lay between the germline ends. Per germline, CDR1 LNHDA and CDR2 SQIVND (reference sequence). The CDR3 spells CASSRQGNTGELFF. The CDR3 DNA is TGTGCCAGTAGTCGGCAGGGGAACACCGGGGAGCTGTTTTTT.

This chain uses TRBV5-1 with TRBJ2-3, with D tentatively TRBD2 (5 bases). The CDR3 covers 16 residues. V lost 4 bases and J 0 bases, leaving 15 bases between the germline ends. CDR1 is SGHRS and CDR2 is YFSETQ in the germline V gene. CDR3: CASSVSGYSSTDTQYF. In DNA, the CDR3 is TGCGCCAGCAGCGTTTCGGGGTACTCTAGCACAGATACGCAGTATTTT.

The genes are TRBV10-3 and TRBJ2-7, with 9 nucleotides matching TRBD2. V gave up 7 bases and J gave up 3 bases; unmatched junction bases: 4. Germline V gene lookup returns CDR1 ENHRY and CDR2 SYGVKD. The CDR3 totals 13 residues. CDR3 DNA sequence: TGTGCCATCATGCGGGAGGGAGTCTACGAGCAGTACTTC. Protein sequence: CAIMREGVYEQYF.

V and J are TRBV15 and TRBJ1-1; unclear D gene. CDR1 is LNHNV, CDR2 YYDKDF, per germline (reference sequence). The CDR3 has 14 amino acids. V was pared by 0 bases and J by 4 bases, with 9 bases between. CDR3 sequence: CATSRDKSGTEAFF. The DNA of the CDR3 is TGTGCCACCAGCAGAGATAAAAGTGGCACTGAAGCTTTCTTT.

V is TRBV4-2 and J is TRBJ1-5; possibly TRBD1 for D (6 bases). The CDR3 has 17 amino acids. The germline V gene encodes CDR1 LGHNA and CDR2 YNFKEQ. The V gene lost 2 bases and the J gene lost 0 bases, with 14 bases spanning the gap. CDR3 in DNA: TGTGCCAGCAGCCAACAAAGGGGGGGCGATAGCAATCAGCCCCAGCATTTT. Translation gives CASSQQRGGDSNQPQHF.

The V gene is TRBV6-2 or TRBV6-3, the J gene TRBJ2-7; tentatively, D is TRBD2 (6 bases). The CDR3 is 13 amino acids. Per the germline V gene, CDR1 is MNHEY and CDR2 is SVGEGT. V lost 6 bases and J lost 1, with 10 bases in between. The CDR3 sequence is CASSLGLSYEQYF. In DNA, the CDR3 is TGTGCCAGCAGCCTAGGACTATCCTACGAGCAGTACTTC.

The CDR3 spells CASSHWETQYF. CDR3 DNA: TGTGCCAGCAGCCATTGGGAGACCCAGTACTTC. The chain carries TRBV3-1 (or the pseudogene TRBV3-2) and TRBJ2-5, with no clear D. This CDR3 region has 11 residues. Trimming took off 3 bases at V and 5 bases at J, with 4 bases between the two ends. CDR1 LGHDT and CDR2 YNNKEL come from the germline V gene (reference sequence).

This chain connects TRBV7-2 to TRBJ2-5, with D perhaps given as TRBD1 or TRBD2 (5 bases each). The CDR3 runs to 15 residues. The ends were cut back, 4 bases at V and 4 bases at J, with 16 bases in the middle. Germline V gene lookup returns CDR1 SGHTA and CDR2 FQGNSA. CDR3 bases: TGTGCCAGCAGCTCCCCCGTTTGGGGGATAGAGACCCAGTACTTC. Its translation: CASSSPVWGIETQYF.

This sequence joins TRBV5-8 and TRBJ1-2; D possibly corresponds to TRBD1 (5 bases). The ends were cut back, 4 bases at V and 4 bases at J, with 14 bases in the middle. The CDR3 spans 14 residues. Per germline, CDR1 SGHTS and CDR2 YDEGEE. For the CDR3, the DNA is TGTGCCAGCAGCGGGCGCGGGGCCAGCTATGGCTACACCTTC. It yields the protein CASSGRGASYGYTF.

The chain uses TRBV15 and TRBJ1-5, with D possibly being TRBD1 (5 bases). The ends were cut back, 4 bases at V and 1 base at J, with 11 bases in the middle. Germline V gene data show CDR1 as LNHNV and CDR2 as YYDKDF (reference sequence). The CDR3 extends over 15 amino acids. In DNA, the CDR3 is TGTGCCACCAGCACGGCGGGGGTGAGCAATCAGCCCCAGCATTTT. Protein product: CATSTAGVSNQPQHF. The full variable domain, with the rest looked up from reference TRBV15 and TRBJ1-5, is DAMVIQNPRYQVTQFGKPVTLSCSQTLNHNVMYWYQQKSSQAPKLLFHYYDKDFNNEADTPDNFQSRRPNTSFCFLDIRSPGLGDTAMYLCATSTAGVSNQPQHFGDGTRLSIL.

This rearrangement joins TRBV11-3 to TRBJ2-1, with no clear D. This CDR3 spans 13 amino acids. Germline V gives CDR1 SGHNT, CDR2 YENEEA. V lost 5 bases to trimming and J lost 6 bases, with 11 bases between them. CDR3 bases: TGTGCCAGCAGCCCCCGTATGAGCAATGAGCAGTTCTTC. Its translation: CASSPRMSNEQFF.

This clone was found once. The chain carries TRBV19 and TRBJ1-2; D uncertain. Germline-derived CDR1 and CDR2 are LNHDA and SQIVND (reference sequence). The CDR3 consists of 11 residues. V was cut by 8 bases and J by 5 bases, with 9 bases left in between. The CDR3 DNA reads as TGTGCCAGTTCGTTCAGATATGGCTACACCTTC. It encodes CASSFRYGYTF.

CDR3 bases: TGCGCCAGCAGCTTGGCCGTGGCTAGCGGGAATGCAAACGACGAGCAGTACTTC. It encodes CASSLAVASGNANDEQYF. The chain joins TRBV5-1 to TRBJ2-7, with 9 bases that match TRBD2. Germline loops: CDR1 SGHRS, CDR2 YFSETQ. The CDR3 has 18 amino acids. Losses at the gene ends were 0 bases for V and 5 bases for J; bases not matched to a gene: 15.

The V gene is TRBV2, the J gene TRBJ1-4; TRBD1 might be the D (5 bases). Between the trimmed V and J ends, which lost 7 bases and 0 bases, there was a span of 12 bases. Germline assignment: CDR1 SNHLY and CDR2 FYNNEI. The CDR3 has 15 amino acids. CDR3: CASKGQGSTNEKLFF. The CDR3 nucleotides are TGTGCCAGCAAGGGCCAGGGCTCAACTAATGAAAAACTGTTTTTT.

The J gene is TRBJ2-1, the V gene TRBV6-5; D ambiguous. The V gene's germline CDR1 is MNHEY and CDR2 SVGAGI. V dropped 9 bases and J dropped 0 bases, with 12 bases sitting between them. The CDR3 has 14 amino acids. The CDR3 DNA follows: TGTGCCAGTTCCTCTCAAAACTCCTACAATGAGCAGTTCTTC. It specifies CASSSQNSYNEQFF.

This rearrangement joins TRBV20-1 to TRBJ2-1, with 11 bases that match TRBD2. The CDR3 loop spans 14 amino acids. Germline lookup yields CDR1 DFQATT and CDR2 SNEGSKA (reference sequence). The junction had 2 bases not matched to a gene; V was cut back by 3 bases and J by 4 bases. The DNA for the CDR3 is TGCAGTGCTAGTAGACTAGCGGGGTACAATGAGCAGTTCTTC. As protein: CSASRLAGYNEQFF.

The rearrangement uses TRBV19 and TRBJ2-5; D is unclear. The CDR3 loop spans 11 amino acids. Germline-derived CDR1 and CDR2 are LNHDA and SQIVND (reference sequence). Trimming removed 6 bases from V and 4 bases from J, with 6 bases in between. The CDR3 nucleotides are TGTGCCAGTAGCACCCGAGAGACCCAGTACTTC. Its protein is CASSTRETQYF.

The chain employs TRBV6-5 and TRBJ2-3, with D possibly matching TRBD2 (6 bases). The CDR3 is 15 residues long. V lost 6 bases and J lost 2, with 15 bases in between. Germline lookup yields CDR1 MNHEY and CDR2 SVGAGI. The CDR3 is CASRGGRENTDTQYF. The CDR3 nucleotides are TGTGCCAGCAGGGGGGGACGGGAAAACACAGATACGCAGTATTTT.

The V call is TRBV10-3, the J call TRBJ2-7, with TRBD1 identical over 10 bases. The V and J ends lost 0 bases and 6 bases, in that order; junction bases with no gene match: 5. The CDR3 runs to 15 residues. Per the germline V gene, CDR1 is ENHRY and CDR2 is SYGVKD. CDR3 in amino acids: CAISESADRGAEQYF. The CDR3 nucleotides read TGTGCCATCAGTGAGTCGGCGGACAGGGGGGCCGAGCAGTACTTC.

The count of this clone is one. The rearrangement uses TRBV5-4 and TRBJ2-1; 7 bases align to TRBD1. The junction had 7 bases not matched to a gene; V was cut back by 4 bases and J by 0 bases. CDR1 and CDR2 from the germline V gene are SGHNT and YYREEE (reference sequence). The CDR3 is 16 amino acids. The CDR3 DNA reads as TGTGCCAGCAGCCCCTGGAGACAGGGCTCCTACAATGAGCAGTTCTTC. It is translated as CASSPWRQGSYNEQFF.